This T cell receptor beta chain derives from a study of cytomegalovirus exposure and HLA in healthy donors. Findings and limits, study-wide: Reports showed the classifier diagnosing cytomegalovirus status with high specificity and sensitivity.

Primers for the PCR totalled 60 Vbeta and 13 Jbeta. The assay was immunoSEQ multiplex PCR, and TCRdb's table has in-frame clones only and misses some. The table shows 90,000 to 150,000 clones, with 15% occurring only once. At collection, donors were nominally healthy, but unrecorded immune exposures were probable. A remark on this clone: Its cognate antigen is unknown.

This TCR derives from a woman aged 18-35 years in good health and CMV-seronegative. The specimen sequenced was PBMCs.

The CDR3 sequence is CSVEDRGGSTDTQYF. CDR3 bases: TGCAGCGTTGAGGACAGGGGTGGGAGCACAGATACGCAGTATTTT. The chain uses TRBV29-1 and TRBJ2-3; 9 nucleotides line up with TRBD1. Germline V CDR1 and CDR2: SQVTM, ANQGSEA. The CDR3 covers 15 residues. The V gene end was trimmed by 3 bases and the J gene end by 0 bases; junction bases not matched to a gene: 4.